These 2 T cell receptor beta chains originate from one sample sequenced in a study of blood T cells in healthy people across ages. A second PCR, run for about 7 to 11 cycles, used a sample-barcoded 5' primer plus a J-beta primer mix. TCRdb re-called the 5' RACE reads through MiXCR, storing one row per CDR3 protein. The repertoire includes about 290,000 distinct CDR3 sequences, roughly 26% of them detected once, and over 25% sits in the top ten. The sample consisted of blood. The receptors derive from a woman in her 70s in good health.

This clonotype was observed a few times. The chain combines TRBV12-3 or TRBV12-4 with TRBJ2-1; perhaps TRBD2 as D (6 bases). The CDR3 has 16 amino acids. Trimming removed 2 bases from V and 0 bases from J, with 11 bases in between. The CDR3 DNA sequence: TGTGCCAGCAGTTTACCGGGACTGAGCTCCTACAATGAGCAGTTCTTC. Residues: CASSLPGLSSYNEQFF.

This clonotype was counted between two and nine times. The rearrangement uses TRBV28 and TRBJ1-6, with 10 nucleotides matching TRBD1. Per germline, CDR1 MDHEN and CDR2 SYDVKM. V shed 5 bases and J 5 bases; nucleotides not matched to a gene: 3. This CDR3 has 15 residues. The CDR3 sequence is CASSGGQGNNSPLHF. CDR3 nucleotides: TGTGCCAGCAGTGGGGGACAGGGGAATAATTCACCCCTCCACTTT.